This T cell receptor beta chain came from a study of CD8 T cells in Susac syndrome. In the study overall: Roughly eight of the sequenced Susac syndrome patients were in remission, and roughly six had active disease. General observations from the study: CD4+ T cell repertoires in Susac syndrome exhibited no evidence of clonal expansion.

Random hexamers were used to reverse transcribe the RNA input (0.5 to 1 ug). Amplification of TCR beta CDR3 across 54 Vbeta and 13 Jbeta was performed with immunoSEQ multiplex PCR. One entry per CDR3 protein, called by TCRdb with MiXCR from the immunoSEQ multiplex PCR reads. The table includes 200,000 to 300,000 distinct CDR3 sequences, 90% to 97% detected once. This CDR3 contains 13 residues. The germline V gene has CDR1 MNHNY and CDR2 SVGAGI (reference sequence). V was trimmed by 7 bases and J by 1 base, leaving 10 bases between them. Worth noting for this clonotype: Antigen specificity is unknown.

V gene TRBV6-6 combines with J gene TRBJ1-1, with a tentative D call TRBD1 (5 bases). This TCR was sampled from a human donor with Susac syndrome. The sample consisted of CD4+ T cells from PBMCs. The CDR3 bases are TGTGCCAGCACCCTGGGGACGAACACTGAAGCTTTCTTT. Translated, it gives CASTLGTNTEAFF.